This T cell receptor beta chain was profiled in a study of T-cell reconstitution after alpha-beta-depleted transplantation in children. As concerns this clonotype: The antigen is unknown.

Study-wide results and caveats: There were some patients whose high TCRbeta diversity at day 60 came from surviving recipient T cells and thymic progenitors.

Unique molecular identifiers tagged the TCRbeta library. TCRdb reprocessed the PCR reads with MiXCR, giving one entry per CDR3 protein. The sample has about 540,000 distinct CDR3 sequences, 27% seen once. Source: PBMCs, taken before TCRalphabeta/CD19-depleted stem cell transplant. The receptor comes from a boy under two years old with Wiskott-Aldrich syndrome, due to receive a stem cell transplant.

The CDR3, as DNA: TGTGCCAGCAAGACAGGGAGGGATCAGCCCCAGCATTTT. It codes for CASKTGRDQPQHF. J is TRBJ1-5 and V is TRBV27, with 7 bases identical to TRBD1. CDR1 and CDR2 from the germline V gene are MNHEY and SMNVEV (reference sequence). The V gene end was trimmed by 7 bases and the J gene end by 5 bases; junction bases not matched to a gene: 5. The CDR3 contains 13 residues.